Below, 29 T cell receptor beta chains from the same sample are listed, as sequenced in a study of T cells in Graves' hyperthyroidism and ophthalmopathy. Template material for amplifying TCR beta CDR3 regions consisted of RNA transcripts. TCR CDR3 regions were first amplified by RT-PCR with HTBI primers. MiXCR, run by TCRdb on the multiplex PCR reads, gives a single entry per CDR3 protein. The table lists some 500,000 distinct CDR3 sequences, 13% to 15% of them singletons. The sequencing input was blood. These receptors were obtained from a woman under 30 with Graves' hyperthyroidism.

J is TRBJ1-4 and V is TRBV7-2, with D unresolved. Germline V gene sequence: CDR1 SGHTA, CDR2 FQGNSA. Trimming shortened V by 6 bases and J by 0 bases, and 23 bases separated the two germline ends. This CDR3 has 19 residues. The CDR3 sequence: CASSLPTRAEGTTNEKLFF. DNA for the CDR3: TGTGCCAGCAGTCTACCGACAAGGGCCGAGGGTACAACTAATGAAAAACTGTTTTTT.

This clonotype was counted ten times or more. The chain links TRBV27 to TRBJ2-1, with 7 bases matching TRBD1. The junction had 7 bases not matched to a gene; V was cut back by 5 bases and J by 0 bases. The CDR3 consists of 16 residues. Germline CDR1 reads MNHEY; CDR2 reads SMNVEV (reference sequence). CDR3 residues: CASSPSTGSSYNEQFF. CDR3 bases: TGTGCCAGCAGTCCATCGACAGGGAGCTCCTACAATGAGCAGTTCTTC.

This clonotype showed up just a few times. The CDR3 here is CASSLDRGFRETQYF. CDR3 in DNA: TGTGCCAGCAGCTTAGACAGGGGGTTCAGAGAGACCCAGTACTTC. The chain couples TRBV7-3 to TRBJ2-5; 9 bases line up with TRBD1. V gave up 2 bases and J gave up 4 bases; unmatched junction bases: 5. CDR1 is SGHTA and CDR2 is FQGTGA in the germline V gene. CDR3 length equals 15 residues. Variable domain in full (rest from reference TRBV7-3 and TRBJ2-5): GAGVSQTPSNKVTEKGKYVELRCDPISGHTALYWYRQSLGQGPEFLIYFQGTGAADDSGLPNDRFFAVRPEGSVSTLKIQRTERGDSAVYLCASSLDRGFRETQYFGPGTRLLVL.

This clonotype has at least ten counts. The V gene is TRBV30, the J gene TRBJ2-7, with 8 bases that match TRBD2. There are 14 residues in the CDR3. CDR1 is GTSNPN and CDR2 is SVGIG in the germline V gene (reference sequence). The ends lost 3 bases at V and 3 bases at J; junction bases unmatched: 7. CDR3 residues: CAWSRGLAFYEQYF. The CDR3 DNA sequence: TGTGCCTGGAGCAGAGGACTAGCTTTCTACGAGCAGTACTTC.

This clonotype was detected many times. This chain uses TRBV3-1 with TRBJ1-4; D gene ambiguous. The germline V and J ends were trimmed by 0 bases and 6 bases, with 8 bases remaining between them. Germline V gene data show CDR1 as LGHDT and CDR2 as YNNKEL (reference sequence). This CDR3 comprises 14 residues. This CDR3 is CASSQDLTHEKLFF. CDR3 in DNA: TGTGCCAGCAGCCAAGACCTCACTCATGAAAAACTGTTTTTT. Looking up the rest from reference TRBV3-1 and TRBJ1-4 gives the full variable domain: DTAVSQTPKYLVTQMGNDKSIKCEQNLGHDTMYWYKQDSKKFLKIMFSYNNKELIINETVPNRFSPKSPDKAHLNLHINSLELGDSAVYFCASSQDLTHEKLFFGSGTQLSVL.

This chain connects TRBV19 to TRBJ1-5; TRBD1 agrees at 10 bases. J was trimmed by 0 bases and V by 4 bases; bases with no gene match: 9. The CDR3 is 18 amino acids. Germline V lookup: CDR1 LNHDA, CDR2 SQIVND (reference sequence). CDR3 DNA sequence: TGTGCCAGTAGTACGTGGACAGGGGGAAGTTATAGCAATCAGCCCCAGCATTTT. Translation gives CASSTWTGGSYSNQPQHF.

This clonotype occurred many times. The V gene is TRBV20-1, the J gene TRBJ2-7, with D possibly TRBD2 on 6 matching bases. Germline-derived CDR1 and CDR2 are DFQATT and SNEGSKA (reference sequence). CDR3 length: 15 amino acids. V dropped 6 bases and J dropped 0 bases, with 18 bases sitting between them. The CDR3: CSAPARGLASYEQYF. In DNA, the CDR3 is TGCAGTGCCCCAGCGCGGGGCCTAGCCTCCTACGAGCAGTACTTC.

The table lists this clonotype with many counts. This chain joins TRBV15 and TRBJ1-2; perhaps TRBD1 as D (6 bases). The germline V gene encodes CDR1 LNHNV and CDR2 YYDKDF (reference sequence). There are 14 residues in the CDR3. V gave up 0 bases and J gave up 8 bases, with 13 bases separating them. CDR3 nucleotide sequence: TGTGCCACCAGCAGAGATGGGCGGACAGACGGCTACACCTTC. Translation gives CATSRDGRTDGYTF.

The sample holds many counts of this clonotype. The chain uses TRBV10-3 and TRBJ1-1, with a possible D match to TRBD1 (6 bases). The V gene's germline CDR1 is ENHRY and CDR2 SYGVKD. The V and J ends lost 2 bases and 1 base respectively, with 8 bases between them. CDR3 size: 14 residues. CDR3 coding DNA: TGTGCCATCAGTGAGGGACAGAGGAACACTGAAGCTTTCTTT. Translation: CAISEGQRNTEAFF.

This clonotype was detected only a few times. V is TRBV30 and J is TRBJ1-1; D unclear. V lost 7 bases and J lost 1, with 10 bases in between. CDR1 is GTSNPN, CDR2 SVGIG, per germline (reference sequence). The CDR3 contains 12 residues. This CDR3 is CAFSNPNTEAFF. As DNA, the CDR3 is TGTGCCTTCTCTAACCCGAACACTGAAGCTTTCTTT. Using reference TRBV30 and TRBJ1-1 for the parts outside the CDR3, the full variable domain is SQTIHQWPATLVQPVGSPLSLECTVEGTSNPNLYWYRQAAGRGLQLLFYSVGIGQISSEVPQNLSASRPQDRQFILSSKKLLLSDSGFYLCAFSNPNTEAFFGQGTRLTVV.

The chain couples TRBV7-9 to TRBJ2-1; D is unclear. V was pared by 5 bases and J by 0 bases, with 14 bases between. CDR1 is SEHNR, CDR2 FQNEAQ, per germline (reference sequence). The CDR3 extends over 16 amino acids. The chain's CDR3 is CASSPSSASSYNEQFF. The CDR3 coding sequence is TGTGCCAGCAGCCCTAGTTCGGCCAGCTCCTACAATGAGCAGTTCTTC. Looking up the rest from reference TRBV7-9 and TRBJ2-1 gives the full variable domain: DTGVSQNPRHKITKRGQNVTFRCDPISEHNRLYWYRQTLGQGPEFLTYFQNEAQLEKSRLLSDRFSAERPKGSFSTLEIQRTEQGDSAMYLCASSPSSASSYNEQFFGPGTRLTVL.

This clonotype was detected ten times or more. The V gene is TRBV11-2, the J gene TRBJ2-3; 7 bases map to TRBD1. This CDR3 spans 15 amino acids. Trimming cost V 1 base and J 7 bases; bases outside gene matches: 8. Germline CDR1 and CDR2: SGHAT and FQNNGV. DNA for the CDR3: TGTGCCAGCAGCTTAGGGCAGGGGGTGTTAAATACGCAGTATTTT. Its protein is CASSLGQGVLNTQYF.

Many counts were recorded for this clonotype. This chain joins TRBV6-1 and TRBJ1-1, with 9 nucleotides matching TRBD1. With 6 bases clipped from V and 12 bases from J, the junction kept 11 bases outside the gene matches. The length of the CDR3 is 13 residues. Germline V lookup: CDR1 MNHNS, CDR2 SASEGT. The chain's CDR3 is CASSLGRDRVTFF. The CDR3 DNA follows: TGTGCCAGCAGCCTTGGCCGGGACAGGGTAACTTTCTTT.

At least ten counts were recorded for this clonotype. The V and J genes are TRBV5-1 and TRBJ2-1; TRBD2 matches 9 bases. The junction had 10 bases not matched to a gene; V was cut back by 7 bases and J by 11 bases. This CDR3 comprises 13 residues. The V gene's germline CDR1 is SGHRS and CDR2 YFSETQ. CDR3 loop: CASGETSGGQQFF. The CDR3 DNA is TGCGCCAGCGGCGAGACTAGCGGCGGACAGCAGTTCTTC. Filled out from reference TRBV5-1 and TRBJ2-1, the complete variable domain reads KAGVTQTPRYLIKTRGQQVTLSCSPISGHRSVSWYQQTPGQGLQFLFEYFSETQRNKGNFPGRFSGRQFSNSRSEMNVSTLELGDSALYLCASGETSGGQQFFGPGTRLTVL.

This clonotype was counted many times. J is TRBJ2-7 and V is TRBV3-1; 8 bases align to TRBD1. The CDR3 has 15 amino acids. Germline CDR1 and CDR2: LGHDT and YNNKEL (reference sequence). V gave up 4 bases and J gave up 3 bases; unmatched junction bases: 8. CDR3 sequence reads: CASSRDGQGYYEQYF. CDR3 sequence (DNA): TGTGCCAGCAGCCGAGACGGACAGGGCTACTACGAGCAGTACTTC.

This clonotype was seen many times. The rearrangement links TRBV15 to TRBJ1-1; no reliable D call. V was trimmed by 1 base and J by 0 bases, leaving 6 bases between them. Germline-derived CDR1 and CDR2 are LNHNV and YYDKDF (reference sequence). The CDR3 length is 14 residues. The DNA of the CDR3 is TGTGCCACCAGCAGAGCACACCTGAACACTGAAGCTTTCTTT. The encoded protein is CATSRAHLNTEAFF.

This chain connects TRBV19 to TRBJ2-7; perhaps TRBD2 as D (6 bases). The CDR3 has 14 residues. Germline values: CDR1 LNHDA, CDR2 SQIVND (reference sequence). The V end was cut by 3 bases, the J end by 4 bases, with 13 bases between. The CDR3 reads CASSMEGLRYEQYF. The CDR3 coding sequence is TGTGCCAGTAGTATGGAGGGGCTTCGGTACGAGCAGTACTTC.

Only a few counts were recorded for this clonotype. V is TRBV19 and J is TRBJ2-7, with 9 bases matching TRBD1. CDR1 is LNHDA, CDR2 SQIVND, per germline (reference sequence). The junction had 4 bases not matched to a gene; V was cut back by 8 bases and J by 5 bases. The CDR3 totals 12 residues. The CDR3 loop is CASGDRADEQYF. CDR3 bases: TGTGCCAGTGGGGACAGGGCTGACGAGCAGTACTTC.

To note about this clonotype: With a much larger clone just one base away, this may be a read error. This rearrangement joins TRBV5-1 to TRBJ2-1, with TRBD2 identical over 8 bases. V was clipped by 4 bases and J by 5 bases; unmatched bases: 2. The CDR3 is 13 amino acids. Germline CDR1 is SGHRS and CDR2 is YFSETQ. CDR3 sequence (DNA): TGCGCCAGCAGCCCGGGGGGGGACAATGAGCAGTTCTTC. Translating it yields CASSPGGDNEQFF.

This clonotype was observed a handful of times. V and J are TRBV6-1 and TRBJ2-7, with TRBD2 matching 12 bases. Trimming removed 11 bases from V and 5 bases from J; junction bases left unmatched: 10. The CDR3 extends over 14 amino acids. Germline V gene data show CDR1 as MNHNS and CDR2 as SASEGT. The CDR3 sequence: CAARRLAGVNEQYF. The CDR3 nucleotides read TGTGCCGCCAGAAGACTAGCGGGAGTGAACGAGCAGTACTTC.

This clonotype showed up just a few times. The V gene is TRBV30, the J gene TRBJ2-1; a possible D gene is TRBD2 (6 bases). Germline V gene sequence: CDR1 GTSNPN, CDR2 SVGIG (reference sequence). The V gene lost 3 bases and the J gene lost 3 bases, with 15 bases spanning the gap. This CDR3 has 15 residues. The CDR3 DNA follows: TGTGCCTGGAGCCCCAGCGGAGGGGTCTACAATGAGCAGTTCTTC. It yields the protein CAWSPSGGVYNEQFF.

Ten or more counts support this clonotype. This chain joins TRBV20-1 and TRBJ1-2; no reliable D call. Per the germline V gene, CDR1 is DFQATT and CDR2 is SNEGSKA (reference sequence). This CDR3 contains 11 residues. Trimming took off 7 bases at V and 6 bases at J, with 12 bases between the two ends. The CDR3 loop is CSGLGGDGYTF. The CDR3 coding sequence is TGCAGTGGGCTAGGTGGGGATGGCTACACCTTC.

There are a few counts of this clonotype. The gene calls are TRBV5-6 and TRBJ2-5; 7 positions agree with TRBD2. CDR3 length: 14 residues. The germline CDR1 and CDR2 sequences are SGHDT and YYEEEE. The junction had 8 bases not matched to a gene; V was cut back by 4 bases and J by 5 bases. CDR3: CASSPLAPGETQYF. DNA of the CDR3: TGTGCCAGCAGCCCACTAGCGCCCGGGGAGACCCAGTACTTC. The variable domain in full, completed from reference TRBV5-6 and TRBJ2-5, reads DAGVTQSPTHLIKTRGQQVTLRCSPKSGHDTVSWYQQALGQGPQFIFQYYEEEERQRGNFPDRFSGHQFPNYSSELNVNALLLGDSALYLCASSPLAPGETQYFGPGTRLLVL.

This clonotype was detected many times. V gene TRBV9 combines with J gene TRBJ2-1; the D gene could be TRBD1 or TRBD2 (5 bases each). Germline V gene lookup returns CDR1 SGDLS and CDR2 YYNGEE. Trimming left V 2 bases short and J 0 bases short, with 15 bases between. The CDR3 totals 17 residues. CDR3 residues: CASSVRPGRSSYNEQFF. Here the CDR3 DNA reads TGTGCCAGCAGCGTGCGGCCGGGACGGAGCTCCTACAATGAGCAGTTCTTC. Looking up the rest from reference TRBV9 and TRBJ2-1 gives the full variable domain: DSGVTQTPKHLITATGQRVTLRCSPRSGDLSVYWYQQSLDQGLQFLIQYYNGEERAKGNILERFSAQQFPDLHSELNLSSLELGDSALYFCASSVRPGRSSYNEQFFGPGTRLTVL.

This clonotype showed up many times. The rearrangement uses TRBV19 and TRBJ1-1, with D possibly matching TRBD1 (6 bases). Per germline, CDR1 LNHDA and CDR2 SQIVND (reference sequence). Trimming stripped 6 bases from V and 0 bases from J, with 14 bases between. This CDR3 is 15 amino acids long. The CDR3 loop reads CASSRLQGMNTEAFF. The CDR3 DNA is TGTGCCAGTAGCCGCTTACAGGGCATGAACACTGAAGCTTTCTTT.

The table lists this clonotype with many counts. CDR3 coding DNA: TGTGCCACCAGTGATGCCGGACAGGGTCGGGATACGCAGTATTTT. Protein sequence: CATSDAGQGRDTQYF. This chain uses TRBV24-1 with TRBJ2-3; TRBD1 matches at 8 bases. V shed 3 bases and J 6 bases; nucleotides not matched to a gene: 7. The CDR3 spans 15 residues. Germline V lookup: CDR1 KGHDR, CDR2 SFDVKD.

In its sample, this clonotype was seen many times. The chain carries TRBV24-1 and TRBJ1-2; 8 bases map to TRBD1. Germline assignment: CDR1 KGHDR and CDR2 SFDVKD. The trim removed 5 bases at V and 1 base at J, leaving 2 bases unmatched. The CDR3 length is 14 residues. CDR3 sequence (DNA): TGTGCCACCAGTGGGACAGGGAATAACTATGGCTACACCTTC. Translation: CATSGTGNNYGYTF.

This clonotype was detected ten times or more. This chain uses TRBV7-8 with TRBJ2-7, with 8 nucleotides matching TRBD2. The CDR3 sequence is 16 residues long. In germline, CDR1 is SGHVS, CDR2 FQNEAQ. V was pared by 5 bases and J by 4 bases, with 13 bases of the junction left unmatched. The CDR3 protein is CASSPSGSLGTYEQYV. The CDR3 DNA sequence: TGTGCCAGCAGCCCCAGCGGGAGTCTGGGGACTTACGAGCAGTACGTC.

This clonotype was observed many times. The rearrangement joins TRBV27 to TRBJ2-3, with D hard to call. This CDR3 contains 15 residues. Germline CDR1 MNHEY, CDR2 SMNVEV (reference sequence). Between the trimmed V and J ends, which lost 0 bases and 7 bases, there was a span of 14 bases. This CDR3 is CASSLSPGLMNTQYF. CDR3 nucleotide sequence: TGTGCCAGCAGTTTATCCCCGGGCCTTATGAATACGCAGTATTTT.